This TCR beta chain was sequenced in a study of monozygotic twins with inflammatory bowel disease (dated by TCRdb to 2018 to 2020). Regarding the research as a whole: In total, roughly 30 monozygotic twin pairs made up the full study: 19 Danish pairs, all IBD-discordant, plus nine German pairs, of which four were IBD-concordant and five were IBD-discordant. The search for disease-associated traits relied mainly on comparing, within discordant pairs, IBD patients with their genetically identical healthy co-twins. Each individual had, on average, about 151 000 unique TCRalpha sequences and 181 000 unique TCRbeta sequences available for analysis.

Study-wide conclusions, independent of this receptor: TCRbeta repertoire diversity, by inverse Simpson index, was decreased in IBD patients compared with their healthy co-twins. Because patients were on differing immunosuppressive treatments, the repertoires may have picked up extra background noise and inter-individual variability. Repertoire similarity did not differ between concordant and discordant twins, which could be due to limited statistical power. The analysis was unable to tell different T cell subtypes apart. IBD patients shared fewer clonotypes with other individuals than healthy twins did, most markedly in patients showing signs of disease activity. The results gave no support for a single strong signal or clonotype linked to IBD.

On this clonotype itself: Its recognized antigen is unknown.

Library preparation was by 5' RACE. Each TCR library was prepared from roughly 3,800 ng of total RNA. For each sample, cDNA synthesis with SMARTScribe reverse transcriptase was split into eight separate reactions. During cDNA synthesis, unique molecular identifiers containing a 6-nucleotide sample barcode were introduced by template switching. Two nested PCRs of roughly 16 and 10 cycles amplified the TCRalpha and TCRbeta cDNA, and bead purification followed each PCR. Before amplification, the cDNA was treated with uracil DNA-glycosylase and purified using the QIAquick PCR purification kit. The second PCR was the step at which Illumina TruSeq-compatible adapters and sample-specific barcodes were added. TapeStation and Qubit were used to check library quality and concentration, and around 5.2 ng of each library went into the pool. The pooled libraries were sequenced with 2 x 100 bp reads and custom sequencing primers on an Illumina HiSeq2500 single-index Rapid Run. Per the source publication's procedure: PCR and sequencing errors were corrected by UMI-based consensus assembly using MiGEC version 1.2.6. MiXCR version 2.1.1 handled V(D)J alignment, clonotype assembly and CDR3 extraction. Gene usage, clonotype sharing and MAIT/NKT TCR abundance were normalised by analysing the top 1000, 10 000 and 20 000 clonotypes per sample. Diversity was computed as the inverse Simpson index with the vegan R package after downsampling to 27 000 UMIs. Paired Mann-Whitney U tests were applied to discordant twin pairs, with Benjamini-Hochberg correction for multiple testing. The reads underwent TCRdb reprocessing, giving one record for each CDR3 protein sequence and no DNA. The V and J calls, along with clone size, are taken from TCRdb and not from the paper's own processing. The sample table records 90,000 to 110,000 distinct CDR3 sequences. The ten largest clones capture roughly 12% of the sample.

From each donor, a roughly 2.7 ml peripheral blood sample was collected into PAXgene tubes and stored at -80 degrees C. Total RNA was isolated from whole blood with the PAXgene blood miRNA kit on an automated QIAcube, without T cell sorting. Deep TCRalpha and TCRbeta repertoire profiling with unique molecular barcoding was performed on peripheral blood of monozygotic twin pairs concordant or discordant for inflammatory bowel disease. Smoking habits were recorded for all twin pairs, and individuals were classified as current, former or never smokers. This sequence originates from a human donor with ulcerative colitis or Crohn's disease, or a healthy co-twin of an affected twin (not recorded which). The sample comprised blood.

The CDR3 loop reads CASSVATGDTEAFF. In this chain, TRBV7-2 is recombined with TRBJ1-1; without DNA, the TCRdb call of TRBD1 cannot be checked. The CDR3, cysteine through phenylalanine, is 14 amino acids long. No DNA is given. From a lookup of the germline V gene, CDR1 and CDR2 are SGHTA and FQGNSA.